What follows are 22 T cell receptor beta chains derived from one specimen sequenced in a study of blood T cell repertoires in COVID-19. Clones were read by immunoSEQ multiplex PCR, and TCRdb kept only the in-frame ones, dropping some. The data contain about 120,000 clones, 82% of them singletons. The sequenced sample consisted of peripheral blood. These receptors were collected from a man in his 70s with active or convalescent COVID-19.

The DNA for the CDR3 is TGTGCCAGTAGTATGGGGGCCTCAGGGCGGGATACGCAGTATTTT. The encoded protein is CASSMGASGRDTQYF. The chain carries TRBV19 and TRBJ2-3; a weak D match, TRBD1 (6 bases). Per the germline V gene, CDR1 is LNHDA and CDR2 is SQIVND (reference sequence). CDR3 size: 15 residues. V was clipped by 3 bases and J by 6 bases, with 16 bases between them. The entire variable domain, with the rest obtained from reference TRBV19 and TRBJ2-3, is as follows: DGGITQSPKYLFRKEGQNVTLSCEQNLNHDAMYWYRQDPGQGLRLIYYSQIVNDFQKGDIAEGYSVSREKKESFPLTVTSAQKNPTAFYLCASSMGASGRDTQYFGPGTRLTVL.

CDR3 coding DNA: TGTGCCAGCAGCTTATTCTTAATCGGACGGGGGGCGTACGAGCAGTACTTC. Its translation is CASSLFLIGRGAYEQYF. The V gene is TRBV7-9, the J gene TRBJ2-7, with D maybe TRBD2 (7 bases). The CDR3 has 17 amino acids. V was clipped by 2 bases and J by 4 bases, with 21 bases between them. The germline gives CDR1 SEHNR, CDR2 FQNEAQ (reference sequence).

The V call is TRBV28, the J call TRBJ1-2; 10 nucleotides align to TRBD1. The CDR3 is made up of 16 amino acids. V gave up 4 bases and J gave up 0 bases; unmatched junction bases: 5. CDR1 is MDHEN, CDR2 SYDVKM, per germline. The CDR3 here is CASSSAGTGANYGYTF. CDR3 sequence (DNA): TGTGCCAGCAGTTCAGCCGGGACAGGGGCTAACTATGGCTACACCTTC.

The CDR3 loop reads CATSRDRGTYEQYF. The CDR3 bases are TGTGCCACCAGCAGAGATCGGGGTACCTACGAGCAGTACTTC. The chain employs TRBV15 and TRBJ2-7; possibly TRBD2 for D (5 bases). Germline lookup yields CDR1 LNHNV and CDR2 YYDKDF (reference sequence). The CDR3 runs 14 residues. V gave up 0 bases and J gave up 2 bases, with 8 bases separating them.

The count of this clone is one. The J gene is TRBJ1-5, the V gene TRBV30, with D unresolved. CDR3 length equals 13 residues. The germline V gene has CDR1 GTSNPN and CDR2 SVGIG (reference sequence). Trimming left V 1 base short and J 7 bases short, with 11 bases between. CDR3 loop: CAWSERAGQPQHF. CDR3 coding DNA: TGTGCCTGGAGTGAAAGGGCGGGGCAGCCCCAGCATTTT.

This clone was detected only a few times. The V and J genes are TRBV27 and TRBJ2-5; D perhaps matches TRBD1 (6 bases). The CDR3 is 15 amino acids. The germline CDR1 and CDR2 sequences are MNHEY and SMNVEV (reference sequence). The V and J ends lost 0 bases and 0 bases respectively, with 8 bases between them. The CDR3 here is CASSLSRTDQETQYF. CDR3 DNA: TGTGCCAGCAGTTTATCTAGGACAGACCAAGAGACCCAGTACTTC.

The rearrangement joins TRBV19 to TRBJ2-7; 12 positions match TRBD2. Unmatched junction bases numbered 5, after V lost 6 bases and J lost 2 bases. Germline V gene sequence: CDR1 LNHDA, CDR2 SQIVND (reference sequence). The length of the CDR3 is 15 residues. In DNA, the CDR3 is TGTGCCAGTAGACTAGCGGGAGGTCTTACCTACGAGCAGTACTTC. Its translation is CASRLAGGLTYEQYF.

The chain recombines TRBV19 with TRBJ2-3, with 11 bases that match TRBD2. Germline-derived CDR1 and CDR2 are LNHDA and SQIVND (reference sequence). The V gene end was trimmed by 1 base and the J gene end by 4 bases; junction bases not matched to a gene: 4. The CDR3 extends over 16 amino acids. The CDR3 loop reads CASSIVVAGGSDTQYF. In nucleotides, the CDR3 is TGTGCCAGTAGTATAGTTGTAGCGGGGGGGTCAGATACGCAGTATTTT.

This clone was recorded only once. The V and J genes are TRBV5-5 and TRBJ1-5, with 9 bases aligning to TRBD1. The length of the CDR3 is 15 residues. CDR1 and CDR2 from the germline V gene are SGHKS and YYEKEE (reference sequence). Losses at the gene ends were 2 bases for V and 2 bases for J; bases not matched to a gene: 2. As DNA, the CDR3 is TGTGCCAGCAGCTTCTGGACAGGGGGCAATCAGCCCCAGCATTTT. Translating it yields CASSFWTGGNQPQHF.

The V and J genes are TRBV3-1 (or the pseudogene TRBV3-2) and TRBJ2-1; unclear D gene. The CDR3 contains 14 residues. Trimming removed 4 bases at V and 6 bases at J, with 13 bases between. Germline values: CDR1 LGHDT, CDR2 YNNKEL (reference sequence). CDR3 nucleotide sequence: TGTGCCAGCAGCCCCAATCAAAGAGGCAATGAGCAGTTCTTC. Translation gives CASSPNQRGNEQFF.

The V and J genes are TRBV5-4 and TRBJ2-3; weak D call: TRBD2 (6 bases). The V gene's germline CDR1 is SGHNT and CDR2 YYREEE (reference sequence). CDR3 size: 16 residues. Between the trimmed V and J ends, which lost 0 bases and 2 bases, there was a span of 13 bases. In nucleotides, the CDR3 is TGTGCCAGCAGCTTGGGGACTAATACCGACACAGATACGCAGTATTTT. This gives the protein CASSLGTNTDTDTQYF.

V usage is TRBV5-8 and J usage is TRBJ2-4, with D perhaps TRBD2 (6 bases). This CDR3 is 16 amino acids long. V lost 4 bases and J 0 bases, leaving 14 bases between the germline ends. CDR1 and CDR2 (germline): SGHTS, YDEGEE. This CDR3 reads CASSPLGGVAKNIQYF. As DNA, the CDR3 is TGTGCCAGCAGCCCCCTCGGGGGAGTAGCCAAAAACATTCAGTACTTC.

The chain joins TRBV5-6 to TRBJ1-4; D remains unclear. CDR3 length: 18 residues. The germline CDR1 and CDR2 sequences are SGHDT and YYEEEE. The V end lost 3 bases, the J end lost 2 bases, and 20 bases lay between the germline ends. The chain's CDR3 is CASSYRNSGRRTNEKLFF. DNA of the CDR3: TGTGCCAGCAGCTATAGAAACAGTGGGCGACGGACTAATGAAAAACTGTTTTTT.

The rearrangement uses TRBV18 and TRBJ2-1; 11 bases line up with TRBD2. The CDR3 extends over 15 amino acids. CDR1 is KGHSH, CDR2 LQKENI, per germline. The V segment lost 4 bases and the J segment 4 bases; nucleotides outside the gene matches: 3. The CDR3 coding sequence is TGTGCCAGCTCACAGGGACTAGCGGATTACAATGAGCAGTTCTTC. Its translation: CASSQGLADYNEQFF.

The V and J genes are TRBV18 and TRBJ1-1, with a weak D call TRBD1 (6 bases). The CDR3 runs to 16 residues. V lost 0 bases to trimming and J lost 0 bases, with 11 bases between them. Germline V gene sequence: CDR1 KGHSH, CDR2 LQKENI. The CDR3 DNA is TGTGCCAGCTCACCACCGGTGGCAGGGGTGAACACTGAAGCTTTCTTT. Residues: CASSPPVAGVNTEAFF.

This clone was detected a few times. J is TRBJ2-1 and V is TRBV5-4; TRBD1 is a possible D gene (5 bases). V gave up 0 bases and J gave up 6 bases, with 7 bases separating them. Germline-derived CDR1 and CDR2 are SGHNT and YYREEE (reference sequence). The CDR3 is 13 amino acids. Here the CDR3 reads CASSLGTSNEQFF. Written as DNA, the CDR3 is TGTGCCAGCAGCTTGGGGACATCCAATGAGCAGTTCTTC.

The chain is built from TRBV4-2 and TRBJ1-6, with D tentatively TRBD1 (5 bases). This CDR3 region has 14 residues. Germline V gene lookup returns CDR1 LGHNA and CDR2 YNFKEQ. V lost 1 base to trimming and J lost 9 bases, with 10 bases between them. CDR3 sequence reads: CASSQVAGLSPLHF. As DNA, the CDR3 is TGTGCCAGCAGCCAAGTGGCGGGGCTTTCACCCCTCCACTTT.

CDR3 loop: CASSPLGADTQYF. In nucleotides, the CDR3 is TGTGCCAGCAGCCCCCTCGGGGCAGATACGCAGTATTTT. The J gene is TRBJ2-3, the V gene TRBV14, with D possibly matching TRBD2 (5 bases). V was clipped by 4 bases and J by 4 bases, with 9 bases between them. This CDR3 contains 13 residues. Per germline, CDR1 SGHDN and CDR2 FVKESK.

V gene TRBV6-5 combines with J gene TRBJ1-1; D not certain. Germline V gives CDR1 MNHEY, CDR2 SVGAGI. V lost 1 base and J lost 1, with 13 bases in between. The CDR3 has 16 residues. The CDR3 protein is CASSYYQTSPNTEAFF. As DNA, the CDR3 is TGTGCCAGCAGTTACTATCAGACTAGCCCGAACACTGAAGCTTTCTTT.

This sequence joins TRBV6-1 and TRBJ1-1; a possible D gene is TRBD1 (6 bases). V lost 0 bases and J lost 5, with 10 bases in between. The CDR3 contains 14 residues. Germline V gene data show CDR1 as MNHNS and CDR2 as SASEGT. CDR3 sequence reads: CASSEARQGTEAFF. The CDR3 coding sequence is TGTGCCAGCAGTGAAGCGAGGCAGGGGACTGAAGCTTTCTTT.

The chain uses TRBV5-1 and TRBJ2-7; tentatively, D is TRBD1 (6 bases). Germline loops: CDR1 SGHRS, CDR2 YFSETQ. V lost 7 bases and J lost 5, with 19 bases in between. CDR3 length: 14 residues. This chain's CDR3 is CASGWAAGANEQYF. In nucleotides, the CDR3 is TGCGCCAGCGGGTGGGCCGCAGGGGCTAACGAGCAGTACTTC.

About this clone: At one end the junction does not follow the germline gene, possibly because of a read error. The gene calls are TRBV11-3 and TRBJ2-5; 8 nucleotides align to TRBD1. The CDR3 has 15 amino acids. CDR1 is SGHNT and CDR2 is YENEEA in the germline V gene. CDR3 in amino acids: CVSSFVQGAWETQYF. The DNA for the CDR3 is TGTGTCAGCAGCTTCGTCCAGGGGGCATGGGAGACCCAGTACTTC. Full variable domain (outside the CDR3, taken from reference TRBV11-3 and TRBJ2-5): EAGVVQSPRYKIIEKKQPVAFWCNPISGHNTLYWYLQNLGQGPELLIRYENEEAVDDSQLPKDRFSAERLKGVDSTLKIQPAELGDSAVYLCVSSFVQGAWETQYFGPGTRLLVL.